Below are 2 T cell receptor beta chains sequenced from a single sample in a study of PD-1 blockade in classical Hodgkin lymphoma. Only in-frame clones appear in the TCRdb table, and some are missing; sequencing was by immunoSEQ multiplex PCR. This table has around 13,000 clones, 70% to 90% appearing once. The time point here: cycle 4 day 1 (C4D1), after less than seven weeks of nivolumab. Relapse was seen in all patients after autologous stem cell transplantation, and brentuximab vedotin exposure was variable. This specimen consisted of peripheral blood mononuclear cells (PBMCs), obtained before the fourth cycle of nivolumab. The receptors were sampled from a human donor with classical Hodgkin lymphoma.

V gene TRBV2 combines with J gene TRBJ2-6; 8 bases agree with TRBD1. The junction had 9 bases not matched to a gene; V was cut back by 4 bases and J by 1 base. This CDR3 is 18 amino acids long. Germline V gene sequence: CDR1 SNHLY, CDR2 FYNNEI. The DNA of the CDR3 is TGTGCCAGCAGTGGTCCGGGACAGGTCCCGTCTGGGGCCAACGTCCTGACTTTC. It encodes CASSGPGQVPSGANVLTF. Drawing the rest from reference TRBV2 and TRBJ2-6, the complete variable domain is EPEVTQTPSHQVTQMGQEVILRCVPISNHLYFYWYRQILGQKVEFLVSFYNNEISEKSEIFDDQFSVERPDGSNFTLKIRSTKLEDSAMYFCASSGPGQVPSGANVLTFGAGSRLTVL.

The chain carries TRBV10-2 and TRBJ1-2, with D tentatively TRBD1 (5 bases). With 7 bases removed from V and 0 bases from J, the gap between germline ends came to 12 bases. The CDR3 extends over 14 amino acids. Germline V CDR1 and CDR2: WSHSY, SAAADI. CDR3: CASTRDPANYGYTF. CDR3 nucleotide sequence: TGCGCCAGCACTAGGGACCCTGCTAACTATGGCTACACCTTC.